Below are 5 T cell receptor beta chains sequenced from a single sample in a study of long-term antiretroviral therapy in people with HIV. At the survey level, the v3.0 immunoSEQ assay was run. Sequenced by immunoSEQ multiplex PCR; TCRdb stores in-frame clones only, minus some. The sample gives roughly 28,000 clones, approximately 90% of which show up once; about 4.4% is in the top ten. Sequencing used unsorted PBMCs, obtained 3.1 years after starting antiretroviral therapy. These receptors all come from a man younger than 35 with HIV.

The chain recombines TRBV29-1 with TRBJ2-5; 10 positions agree with TRBD2. Per the germline V gene, CDR1 is SQVTM and CDR2 is ANQGSEA. Trimming at V came to 7 bases and at J to 1 base, leaving 6 bases not matched to a gene. CDR3 length: 14 amino acids. CDR3 loop: CSGRAGGGQETQYF. The DNA of the CDR3 is TGCAGCGGACGAGCGGGAGGGGGCCAAGAGACCCAGTACTTC.

This rearrangement joins TRBV6-6 to TRBJ1-1; D perhaps matches TRBD1 (5 bases). CDR3 length equals 12 residues. The ends were cut back, 8 bases at V and 1 base at J, with 8 bases in the middle. Germline-derived CDR1 and CDR2 are MNHNY and SVGAGI (reference sequence). The CDR3 loop is CASGRENTEAFF. CDR3 DNA sequence: TGTGCCAGCGGCAGGGAGAACACTGAAGCTTTCTTT.

This chain links TRBV6-1 with TRBJ2-2; no clear D. The CDR3 length is 14 residues. The V gene's germline CDR1 is MNHNS and CDR2 SASEGT. Trimming took 5 bases from V and 1 from J, leaving 8 bases between them. Written as DNA, the CDR3 is TGTGCCAGCAGTACCAACCTGAACACCGGGGAGCTGTTTTTT. Translating gives CASSTNLNTGELFF.

This clone was counted only a few times. This chain connects TRBV7-6 to TRBJ2-7; D is undetermined. Trimming shortened V by 5 bases and J by 4 bases, and 12 bases separated the two germline ends. CDR1 is SGHVS and CDR2 is FNYEAQ in the germline V gene. CDR3 length: 13 amino acids. The CDR3 is CASSPSGGYEQYF. CDR3 DNA sequence: TGTGCCAGCAGCCCGTCCGGTGGTTACGAGCAGTACTTC.

CDR3 sequence: CASTPGGAGESNEQFF. The CDR3 region has the DNA TGTGCCAGCACCCCCGGGGGGGCGGGAGAATCCAATGAGCAGTTCTTC. The chain uses TRBV9 and TRBJ2-1; the match to TRBD2 covers 8 bases. Germline CDR1 SGDLS, CDR2 YYNGEE. V shed 6 bases and J 6 bases; nucleotides not matched to a gene: 14. This CDR3 region has 16 residues.